The source of this TCR beta chain is a study of T cells in pancreatic ductal adenocarcinoma. Comment on this clone: The antigen remains unidentified.

V shed 3 bases, J shed 3 bases, and the junction held 4 bases outside the gene matches. CDR3 length: 14 amino acids. Germline-derived CDR1 and CDR2 are SGHAT and FQNNGV. Study-wide results and caveats: Mean clonality was roughly 0.1 in tumors and about 0.07 in blood, not significantly different. Tumor samples had fewer productive templates and approximately 8-fold fewer unique clonotypes than blood.

Repertoires were generated with immunoSEQ multiplex PCR, while TCRdb's copy carries only in-frame clones and drops some. The sample lists over 90,000 clones, 90% to 95% occurring once. No neoadjuvant therapy was given to the selected pancreatic ductal adenocarcinoma patients before their surgery. This receptor was obtained from a human donor with pancreatic ductal adenocarcinoma. The sample taken for sequencing was PBMCs. This rearrangement joins TRBV11-2 to TRBJ2-7; 8 bases fit TRBD2. CDR3 bases: TGTGCCAGCAGCTTCTTAGCGGGAAACTACGAGCAGTACTTC. The encoded protein is CASSFLAGNYEQYF. Complete variable domain (other parts from reference TRBV11-2 and TRBJ2-7): EAGVAQSPRYKIIEKRQSVAFWCNPISGHATLYWYQQILGQGPKLLIQFQNNGVVDDSQLPKDRFSAERLKGVDSTLKIQPAKLEDSAVYLCASSFLAGNYEQYFGPGTRLTVT.